One and the same sample provided the 27 T cell receptor beta chains below, sequenced in a study of T cells after yellow fever vaccination. TCRdb fed the 5' RACE reads into MiXCR, producing one record per CDR3 protein. The sample holds about 360,000 distinct CDR3 sequences, approximately 6% seen once. Here the sequenced sample was PBMCs, taken 5 days after the yellow fever booster vaccination. These TCRs come from a man aged 30-40 years who received the YFV17D yellow fever vaccine.

CDR3 sequence reads: CSARTSGRVHEQYF. The CDR3 nucleotides read TGCAGTGCTAGAACTAGCGGGAGGGTCCACGAGCAGTACTTC. The chain carries TRBV20-1 and TRBJ2-7; 13 bases align to TRBD2. Per germline, CDR1 DFQATT and CDR2 SNEGSKA (reference sequence). The junction had 3 bases not matched to a gene; V was cut back by 2 bases and J by 5 bases. CDR3 length: 14 amino acids.

The rearrangement joins TRBV9 to TRBJ2-1; the D gene could be TRBD1 or TRBD2 (6 bases each). CDR1 is SGDLS and CDR2 is YYNGEE in the germline V gene. CDR3 length equals 15 residues. The V end lost 0 bases, the J end lost 6 bases, and 13 bases lay between the germline ends. CDR3 nucleotides: TGTGCCAGCAGCGTAGCCGGGAGAGGGGGCAATGAGCAGTTCTTC. As protein: CASSVAGRGGNEQFF.

In its sample, this clonotype was seen many times. The genes are TRBV20-1 and TRBJ2-7; the D gene could be TRBD1 or TRBD2 (5 bases each). The CDR3 is 14 amino acids. Trimming cost V 0 bases and J 4 bases, with 13 bases left between them. Germline-derived CDR1 and CDR2 are DFQATT and SNEGSKA (reference sequence). CDR3 residues: CSARDLRGVYEQYF. The CDR3 DNA is TGCAGTGCTAGAGATTTGAGGGGCGTATACGAGCAGTACTTC.

This clonotype was observed a few times. CDR3 bases: TGCAGCGTTGACGGGGGGATGAACACCGGGGAGCTGTTTTTT. This encodes CSVDGGMNTGELFF. This sequence joins TRBV29-1 and TRBJ2-2; 7 bases match TRBD2. J was trimmed by 1 base and V by 3 bases; bases with no gene match: 2. The CDR3 length is 14 residues. Germline CDR1 reads SQVTM; CDR2 reads ANQGSEA.

Details on this clonotype: A junction end diverges from the germline sequence, so it may reflect a read error. The V and J genes are TRBV14 and TRBJ1-2, with D unresolved. This CDR3 region has 12 residues. Looked up from germline, CDR1 is SGHDN and CDR2 is FVKESK. Here the CDR3 DNA reads TGTGCCAGCAGCCCGGGAAGGAGTTCCGCCTTCTTC. This gives the protein CASSPGRSSAFF.

J is TRBJ2-4 and V is TRBV9; the match to TRBD1 covers 8 bases. This CDR3 is 21 amino acids long. Germline-derived CDR1 and CDR2 are SGDLS and YYNGEE. The V and J ends lost 4 bases and 0 bases, in that order; junction bases with no gene match: 21. CDR3 in amino acids: CASSPSRDRGSPDAAKNIQYF. The CDR3 region has the DNA TGTGCCAGCAGCCCCAGCCGCGACAGGGGCTCCCCCGACGCAGCCAAAAACATTCAGTACTTC.

This chain joins TRBV4-3 and TRBJ1-4; no clear D gene. The ends were cut back, 4 bases at V and 7 bases at J, with 13 bases in the middle. The CDR3 has 14 amino acids. Per the germline V gene, CDR1 is LGHNA and CDR2 is YSLEER. The CDR3 is CASSRSGSGEKLFF. DNA for the CDR3: TGCGCCAGCAGCCGTTCCGGATCCGGTGAAAAACTGTTTTTT.

This clonotype was observed many times. V is TRBV5-1 and J is TRBJ2-1; tentatively, D is TRBD2 (5 bases). The CDR3 spans 14 residues. CDR1 and CDR2 from the germline V gene are SGHRS and YFSETQ. V was cut by 1 base and J by 5 bases, with 10 bases left in between. CDR3 sequence (DNA): TGCGCCAGCAGCTTGTCGTACGGGGACAATGAGCAGTTCTTC. Protein: CASSLSYGDNEQFF.

The chain recombines TRBV20-1 with TRBJ2-1; 7 nucleotides match TRBD2. CDR1 and CDR2 from the germline V gene are DFQATT and SNEGSKA (reference sequence). This CDR3 has 17 residues. V shed 3 bases and J 8 bases; nucleotides not matched to a gene: 19. The CDR3 sequence is CSARSHLFAGARYEQFF. CDR3 nucleotides: TGCAGTGCTAGGAGCCATTTATTTGCGGGAGCCAGGTATGAGCAGTTCTTC.

This clonotype was observed many times. The CDR3 DNA reads as TGTGCCTGGAGTAGGGGGGCCAAGGGCGAGCAGTACTTC. Translating it yields CAWSRGAKGEQYF. This chain connects TRBV30 to TRBJ2-7, with D tentatively TRBD1 or TRBD2 (6 bases each). Trimming shortened V by 2 bases and J by 6 bases, and 14 bases separated the two germline ends. The CDR3 is made up of 13 amino acids. From germline, CDR1 is GTSNPN and CDR2 SVGIG (reference sequence). Looking up the rest from reference TRBV30 and TRBJ2-7 gives the full variable domain: SQTIHQWPATLVQPVGSPLSLECTVEGTSNPNLYWYRQAAGRGLQLLFYSVGIGQISSEVPQNLSASRPQDRQFILSSKKLLLSDSGFYLCAWSRGAKGEQYFGPGTRLTVT.

This clonotype was picked up many times. The chain couples TRBV20-1 to TRBJ2-1, with D possibly being TRBD2 (5 bases). The ends were cut back, 3 bases at V and 0 bases at J, with 15 bases in the middle. Germline values: CDR1 DFQATT, CDR2 SNEGSKA (reference sequence). CDR3 length equals 16 residues. Written as DNA, the CDR3 is TGCAGTGCTAGTCGCGGACTGGAGAGCTCCTACAATGAGCAGTTCTTC. Translated: CSASRGLESSYNEQFF.

This clonotype was counted between two and nine times. Written as DNA, the CDR3 is TGTGCCAGCAGGCGGGACACTTATAGCAATCAGCCCCAGCATTTT. It specifies CASRRDTYSNQPQHF. This sequence joins TRBV6-1 and TRBJ1-5, with D perhaps matching TRBD1 (6 bases). V gave up 6 bases and J gave up 0 bases, with 12 bases separating them. The CDR3 length is 15 residues. Germline V gives CDR1 MNHNS, CDR2 SASEGT.

This sequence joins TRBV15 and TRBJ2-1; TRBD2 matches 8 bases. V lost 0 bases, J lost 0 bases, and 7 bases stayed unmatched. Germline CDR1 reads LNHNV; CDR2 reads YYDKDF (reference sequence). This CDR3 has 18 residues. The CDR3 loop is CATSRDLTSGPSYNEQFF. CDR3 nucleotide sequence: TGTGCCACCAGCAGAGATCTAACTAGCGGTCCCTCCTACAATGAGCAGTTCTTC. Combining the CDR3 with reference TRBV15 and TRBJ2-1 gives the whole variable domain DAMVIQNPRYQVTQFGKPVTLSCSQTLNHNVMYWYQQKSSQAPKLLFHYYDKDFNNEADTPDNFQSRRPNTSFCFLDIRSPGLGDTAMYLCATSRDLTSGPSYNEQFFGPGTRLTVL.

There are many counts of this clonotype. The V gene is TRBV5-5, the J gene TRBJ1-5; 10 bases are shared with TRBD1. Germline lookup yields CDR1 SGHKS and CDR2 YYEKEE (reference sequence). V was pared by 4 bases and J by 5 bases, with 6 bases of the junction left unmatched. The length of the CDR3 is 15 residues. CDR3 protein: CASSRGQGLDQPQHF. CDR3 in DNA: TGTGCCAGCAGCAGGGGACAGGGGCTGGATCAGCCCCAGCATTTT.

There are a few counts of this clonotype. The J gene is TRBJ2-5, the V gene TRBV5-1, with 7 bases matching TRBD2. V was pared by 2 bases and J by 1 base, with 8 bases of the junction left unmatched. This CDR3 has 16 amino acids. From germline, CDR1 is SGHRS and CDR2 YFSETQ. CDR3 sequence reads: CASSFSLAVRQETQYF. The CDR3 DNA reads TGCGCCAGCAGCTTTAGCCTAGCGGTACGCCAAGAGACCCAGTACTTC.

The V and J genes are TRBV7-9 and TRBJ1-1; D remains unclear. The V end lost 4 bases, the J end lost 7 bases, and 10 bases lay between the germline ends. This CDR3 region has 12 residues. Germline V gives CDR1 SEHNR, CDR2 FQNEAQ (reference sequence). The CDR3 bases are TGTGCCAGCAGCTCGCCAGAGATTGAAGCTTTCTTT. This codes for CASSSPEIEAFF.

As regards this clonotype: This sequence may be a read error, since a much larger clone differs from it by one base. The chain couples TRBV12-3 or TRBV12-4 to TRBJ1-2; tentative D call: TRBD1 (5 bases). CDR3 length: 14 residues. Trimming stripped 6 bases from V and 0 bases from J, with 11 bases between. Here the CDR3 reads CASRQGTANYGYTF. The CDR3 DNA reads TGTGCCAGCAGACAAGGGACGGCTAACTATGGCTACACCTTC.

This chain connects TRBV7-6 to TRBJ2-7, with D perhaps matching TRBD2 (6 bases). CDR3 size: 13 residues. Germline V gives CDR1 SGHVS, CDR2 FNYEAQ. The V end lost 6 bases, the J end lost 6 bases, and 15 bases lay between the germline ends. The CDR3 nucleotides read TGTGCCAGCAGACCCGATGGAGGGACCGAGCAGTACTTC. This codes for CASRPDGGTEQYF.

This chain joins TRBV24-1 and TRBJ1-1; 9 bases fit TRBD1. CDR1 and CDR2 (germline): KGHDR, SFDVKD. The V and J ends lost 7 bases and 5 bases, in that order; junction bases with no gene match: 4. The CDR3 is 13 residues long. The CDR3 reads CATRKTGGTEAFF. CDR3 bases: TGTGCCACCAGAAAGACAGGGGGAACTGAAGCTTTCTTT.

This clonotype was recorded at least ten times. The chain combines TRBV20-1 with TRBJ2-1; D is ambiguous. Germline V gene sequence: CDR1 DFQATT, CDR2 SNEGSKA (reference sequence). The germline V and J ends were trimmed by 7 bases and 5 bases, with 15 bases remaining between them. The CDR3 is made up of 13 amino acids. Here the CDR3 reads CSVSWLGNNEQFF. The DNA for the CDR3 is TGCAGTGTTAGTTGGCTAGGGAACAATGAGCAGTTCTTC.

This clonotype was picked up many times. The rearrangement links TRBV29-1 to TRBJ1-1; D gene unclear. This CDR3 is 11 amino acids long. Trimming left V 6 bases short and J 4 bases short, with 9 bases between. Germline CDR1 reads SQVTM; CDR2 reads ANQGSEA. As DNA, the CDR3 is TGCAGCGTCCCCGGGCCCACTGAAGCTTTCTTT. Protein sequence: CSVPGPTEAFF.

There are many counts of this clonotype. This CDR3 reads CATSRSRGNTEAFF. CDR3 bases: TGTGCCACCAGCAGAAGCAGGGGGAACACTGAAGCTTTCTTT. The V and J genes are TRBV15 and TRBJ1-1, with D possibly TRBD1 on 6 matching bases. This CDR3 region has 14 residues. The V gene's germline CDR1 is LNHNV and CDR2 YYDKDF (reference sequence). V lost 2 bases and J 1 base, leaving 8 bases between the germline ends.

Only a few counts were recorded for this clonotype. V and J are TRBV9 and TRBJ2-3; tentative D call: TRBD2 (5 bases). CDR3 length: 13 residues. Germline V gene lookup returns CDR1 SGDLS and CDR2 YYNGEE. V lost 1 base and J lost 4, with 7 bases in between. The CDR3 region has the DNA TGTGCCAGCAGCGTAACTAGTTCAGATACGCAGTATTTT. Translating gives CASSVTSSDTQYF. The full variable domain, with the rest looked up from reference TRBV9 and TRBJ2-3, is DSGVTQTPKHLITATGQRVTLRCSPRSGDLSVYWYQQSLDQGLQFLIQYYNGEERAKGNILERFSAQQFPDLHSELNLSSLELGDSALYFCASSVTSSDTQYFGPGTRLTVL.

This clonotype was seen a few times. The chain uses TRBV7-2 and TRBJ2-5; 7 positions agree with TRBD2. Germline CDR1 and CDR2: SGHTA and FQGNSA. The CDR3 contains 15 residues. J was trimmed by 5 bases and V by 2 bases; bases with no gene match: 8. The CDR3: CASSLQAGRGETQYF. The CDR3 bases are TGTGCCAGCAGCTTACAAGCGGGACGGGGGGAGACCCAGTACTTC.

This clonotype was seen repeatedly, ten times or more. The V and J genes are TRBV12-3 or TRBV12-4 and TRBJ2-7; D is perhaps TRBD1 (6 bases). V was trimmed by 7 bases and J by 3 bases, leaving 10 bases between them. The CDR3 covers 12 residues. This chain's CDR3 is CASTSQGYEQYF. Written as DNA, the CDR3 is TGTGCCAGCACCTCACAGGGCTACGAGCAGTACTTC.

This clonotype was observed many times. This chain links TRBV7-2 with TRBJ2-1; 7 bases agree with TRBD1. The trim removed 2 bases at V and 5 bases at J, leaving 3 bases unmatched. There are 14 residues in the CDR3. The germline CDR1 and CDR2 sequences are SGHTA and FQGNSA. The CDR3 DNA reads as TGTGCCAGCAGCTTAAAGGGGGCCAACAATGAGCAGTTCTTC. Translation: CASSLKGANNEQFF.

This clonotype was counted a few times. The V and J genes are TRBV10-3 and TRBJ2-1; D remains ambiguous. The germline V and J ends were trimmed by 2 bases and 13 bases, with 9 bases remaining between them. Germline-derived CDR1 and CDR2 are ENHRY and SYGVKD. The CDR3 sequence is 11 residues long. The CDR3 region is CAISEGRRQFF. CDR3 in DNA: TGTGCCATCAGTGAGGGAAGAAGACAGTTCTTC.